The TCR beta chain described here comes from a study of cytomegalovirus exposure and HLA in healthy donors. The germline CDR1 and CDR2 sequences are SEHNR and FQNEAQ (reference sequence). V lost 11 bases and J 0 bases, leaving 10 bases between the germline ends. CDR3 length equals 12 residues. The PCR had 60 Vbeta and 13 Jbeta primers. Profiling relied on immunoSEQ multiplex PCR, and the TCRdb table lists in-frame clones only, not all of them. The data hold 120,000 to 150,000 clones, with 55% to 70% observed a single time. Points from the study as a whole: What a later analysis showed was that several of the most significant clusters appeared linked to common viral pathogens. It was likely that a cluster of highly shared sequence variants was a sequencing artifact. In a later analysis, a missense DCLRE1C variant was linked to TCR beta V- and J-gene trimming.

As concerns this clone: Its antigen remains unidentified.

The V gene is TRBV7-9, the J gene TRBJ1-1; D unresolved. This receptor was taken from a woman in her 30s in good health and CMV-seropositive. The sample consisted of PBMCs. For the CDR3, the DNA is TGTGCCGGTGGGGAGATGAACACTGAAGCTTTCTTT. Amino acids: CAGGEMNTEAFF.